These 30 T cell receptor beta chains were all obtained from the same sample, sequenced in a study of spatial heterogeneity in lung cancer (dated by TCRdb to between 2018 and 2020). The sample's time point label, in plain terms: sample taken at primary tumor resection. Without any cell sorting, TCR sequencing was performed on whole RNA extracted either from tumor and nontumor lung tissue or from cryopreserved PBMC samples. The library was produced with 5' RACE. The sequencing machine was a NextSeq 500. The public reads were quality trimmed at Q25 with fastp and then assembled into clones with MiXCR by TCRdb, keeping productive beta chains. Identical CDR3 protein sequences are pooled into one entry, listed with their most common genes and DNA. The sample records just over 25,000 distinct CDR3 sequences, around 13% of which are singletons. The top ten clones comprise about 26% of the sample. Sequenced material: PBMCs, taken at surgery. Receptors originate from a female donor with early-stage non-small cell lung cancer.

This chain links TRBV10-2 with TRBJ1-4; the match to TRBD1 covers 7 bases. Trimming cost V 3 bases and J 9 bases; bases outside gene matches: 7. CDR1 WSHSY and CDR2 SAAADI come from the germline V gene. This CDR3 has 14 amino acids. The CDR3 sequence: CASSDSLRGKKLFF. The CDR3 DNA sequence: TGCGCCAGCAGTGACTCCCTCAGGGGGAAAAAACTGTTTTTT.

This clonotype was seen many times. CDR3 in amino acids: CASSPPGKGQPQHF. CDR3 bases: TGTGCCAGCTCACCACCAGGGAAGGGGCAGCCCCAGCATTTT. V usage is TRBV18 and J usage is TRBJ1-5; possibly TRBD1 for D (5 bases). The length of the CDR3 is 14 residues. The germline CDR1 and CDR2 sequences are KGHSH and LQKENI. The V gene lost 0 bases and the J gene lost 7 bases, with 10 bases spanning the gap.

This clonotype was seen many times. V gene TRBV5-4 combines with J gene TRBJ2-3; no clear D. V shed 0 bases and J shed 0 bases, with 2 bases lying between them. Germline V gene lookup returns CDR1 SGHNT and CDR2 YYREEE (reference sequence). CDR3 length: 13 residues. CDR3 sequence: CASSLASTDTQYF. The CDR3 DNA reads TGTGCCAGCAGCTTGGCCAGCACAGATACGCAGTATTTT.

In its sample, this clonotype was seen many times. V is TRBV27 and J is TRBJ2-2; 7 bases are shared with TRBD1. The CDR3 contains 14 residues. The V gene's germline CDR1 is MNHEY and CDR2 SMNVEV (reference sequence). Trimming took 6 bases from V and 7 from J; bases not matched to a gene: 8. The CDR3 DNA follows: TGTGCCAGCAGACCGTCAGGGGGTAGCGGGGAGCTGTTTTTT. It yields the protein CASRPSGGSGELFF.

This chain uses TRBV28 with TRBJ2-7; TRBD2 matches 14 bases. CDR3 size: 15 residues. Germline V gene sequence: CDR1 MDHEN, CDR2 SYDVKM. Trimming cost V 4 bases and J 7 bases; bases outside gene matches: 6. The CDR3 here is CASSSPGLAGVEQYF. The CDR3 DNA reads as TGTGCCAGCAGTTCTCCGGGACTAGCGGGAGTTGAGCAGTACTTC.

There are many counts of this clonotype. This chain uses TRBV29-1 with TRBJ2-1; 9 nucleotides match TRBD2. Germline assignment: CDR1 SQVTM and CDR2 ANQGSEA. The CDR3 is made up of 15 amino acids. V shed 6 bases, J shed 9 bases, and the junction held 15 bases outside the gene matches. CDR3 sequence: CSVATPGAGGAEQFF. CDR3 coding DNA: TGCAGCGTCGCGACCCCGGGCGCGGGAGGGGCTGAGCAGTTCTTC.

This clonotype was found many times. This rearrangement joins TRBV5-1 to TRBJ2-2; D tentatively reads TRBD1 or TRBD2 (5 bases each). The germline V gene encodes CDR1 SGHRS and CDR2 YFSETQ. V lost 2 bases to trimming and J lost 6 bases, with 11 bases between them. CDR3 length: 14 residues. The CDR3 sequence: CASSFTGLPGELFF. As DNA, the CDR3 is TGCGCCAGCAGCTTTACGGGGCTCCCCGGGGAGCTGTTTTTT.

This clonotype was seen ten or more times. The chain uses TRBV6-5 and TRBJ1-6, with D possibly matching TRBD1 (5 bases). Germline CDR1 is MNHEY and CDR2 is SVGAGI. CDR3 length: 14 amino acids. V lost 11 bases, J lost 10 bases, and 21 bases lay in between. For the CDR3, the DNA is TGTGCCGCTAGCCCGGGACTTAAGAACTCACCCCTCCACTTT. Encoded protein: CAASPGLKNSPLHF.

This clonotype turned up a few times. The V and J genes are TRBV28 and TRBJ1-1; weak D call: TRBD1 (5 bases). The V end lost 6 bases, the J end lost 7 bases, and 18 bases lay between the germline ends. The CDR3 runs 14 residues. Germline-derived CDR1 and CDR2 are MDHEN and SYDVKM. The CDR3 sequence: CASRATGQGYEAFF. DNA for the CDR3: TGTGCCAGCAGAGCAACGGGGCAGGGATATGAAGCTTTCTTT.

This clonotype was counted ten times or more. This CDR3 reads CASSLVAGFGTDTQYF. CDR3 nucleotide sequence: TGTGCCAGCAGCTTGGTAGCGGGGTTTGGCACAGATACGCAGTATTTT. V and J are TRBV7-2 and TRBJ2-3; 8 positions match TRBD2. Germline CDR1 and CDR2: SGHTA and FQGNSA. This CDR3 has 16 amino acids. V lost 3 bases and J lost 1; bases outside the gene matches: 6.

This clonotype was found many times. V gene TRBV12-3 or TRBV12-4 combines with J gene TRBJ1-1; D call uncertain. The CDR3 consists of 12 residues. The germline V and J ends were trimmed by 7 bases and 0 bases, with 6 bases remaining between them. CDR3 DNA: TGTGCCAGCACCCTTATGAACACTGAAGCTTTCTTT. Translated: CASTLMNTEAFF.

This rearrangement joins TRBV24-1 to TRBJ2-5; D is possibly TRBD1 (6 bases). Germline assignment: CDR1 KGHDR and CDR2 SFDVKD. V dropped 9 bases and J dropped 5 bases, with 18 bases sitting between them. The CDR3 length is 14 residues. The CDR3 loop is CATAPGTSRETQYF. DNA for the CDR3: TGTGCCACCGCCCCCGGGACAAGCCGGGAGACCCAGTACTTC.

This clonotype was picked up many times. The DNA for the CDR3 is TGTGCCAGCAGAGCGGGAGCGGGAAACACCGGGGAGCTGTTTTTT. Its translation: CASRAGAGNTGELFF. J is TRBJ2-2 and V is TRBV7-9; 8 bases match TRBD2. The CDR3 is 15 amino acids. Germline loops: CDR1 SEHNR, CDR2 FQNEAQ (reference sequence). With V trimmed by 6 bases and J by 2 bases, 5 bases remained unmatched.

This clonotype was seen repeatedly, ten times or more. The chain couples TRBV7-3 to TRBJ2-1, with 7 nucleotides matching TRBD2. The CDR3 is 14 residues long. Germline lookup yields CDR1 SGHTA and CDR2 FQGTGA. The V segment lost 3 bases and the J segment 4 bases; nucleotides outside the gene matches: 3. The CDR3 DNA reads TGTGCCAGCAGCTTGGAGGGAGGGTACAATGAGCAGTTCTTC. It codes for CASSLEGGYNEQFF.

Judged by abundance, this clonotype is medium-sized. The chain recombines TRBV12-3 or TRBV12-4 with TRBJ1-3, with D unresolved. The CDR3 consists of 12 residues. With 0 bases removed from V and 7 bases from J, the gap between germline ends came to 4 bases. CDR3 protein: CASSLAQNTIYF. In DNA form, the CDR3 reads TGTGCCAGCAGTTTAGCGCAGAACACCATATATTTT.

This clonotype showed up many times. CDR3: CATSRRGGTYHNEQFF. CDR3 nucleotide sequence: TGTGCCACCAGCAGACGGGGGGGTACATACCACAATGAGCAGTTCTTC. This sequence joins TRBV15 and TRBJ2-1, with 8 nucleotides matching TRBD2. The CDR3 is 16 residues long. The J segment lost 5 bases and the V segment lost 2 bases, leaving 8 bases of the junction unmatched. Germline V gene data show CDR1 as LNHNV and CDR2 as YYDKDF (reference sequence). Full variable domain (rest looked up from reference TRBV15 and TRBJ2-1): DAMVIQNPRYQVTQFGKPVTLSCSQTLNHNVMYWYQQKSSQAPKLLFHYYDKDFNNEADTPDNFQSRRPNTSFCFLDIRSPGLGDTAMYLCATSRRGGTYHNEQFFGPGTRLTVL.

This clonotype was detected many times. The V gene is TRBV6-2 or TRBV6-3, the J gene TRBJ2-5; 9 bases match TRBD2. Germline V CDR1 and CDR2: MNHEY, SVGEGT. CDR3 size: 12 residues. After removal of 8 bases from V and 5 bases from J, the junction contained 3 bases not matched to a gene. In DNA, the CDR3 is TGTGCCAGCGGGACTAGCATTGAGACCCAGTACTTC. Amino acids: CASGTSIETQYF.

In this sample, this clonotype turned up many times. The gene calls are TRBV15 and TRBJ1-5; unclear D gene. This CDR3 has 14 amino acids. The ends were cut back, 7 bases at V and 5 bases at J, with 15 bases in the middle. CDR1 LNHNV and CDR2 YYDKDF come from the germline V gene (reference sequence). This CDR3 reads CATTGGVWDQPQHF. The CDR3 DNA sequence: TGTGCCACCACCGGTGGAGTGTGGGATCAGCCCCAGCATTTT.

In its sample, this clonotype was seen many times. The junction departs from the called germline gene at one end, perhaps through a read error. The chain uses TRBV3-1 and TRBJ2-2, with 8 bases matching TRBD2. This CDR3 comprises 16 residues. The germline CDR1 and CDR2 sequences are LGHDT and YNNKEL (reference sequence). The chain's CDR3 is CVSRTDSGMYTGELFF. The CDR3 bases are TGTGTCAGCAGGACTGATAGCGGGATGTACACCGGGGAGCTGTTTTTT.

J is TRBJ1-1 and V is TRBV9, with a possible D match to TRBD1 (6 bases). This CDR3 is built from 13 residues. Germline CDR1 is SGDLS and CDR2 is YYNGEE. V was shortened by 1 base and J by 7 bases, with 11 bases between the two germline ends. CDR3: CASSVRGADEAFF. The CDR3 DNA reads TGTGCCAGCAGCGTAAGGGGGGCAGATGAAGCTTTCTTT.

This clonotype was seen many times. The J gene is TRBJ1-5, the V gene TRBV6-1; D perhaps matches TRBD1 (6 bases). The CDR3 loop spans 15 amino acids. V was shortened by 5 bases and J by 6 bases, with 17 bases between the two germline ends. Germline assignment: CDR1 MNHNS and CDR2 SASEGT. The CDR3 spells CASSTGFREGQPQHF. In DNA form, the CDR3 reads TGTGCCAGCAGTACAGGGTTCCGAGAAGGTCAGCCCCAGCATTTT.

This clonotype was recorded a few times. CDR3 sequence (DNA): TGTGCCAGCAGTGAAAGGGGAGACACAGATACGCAGTATTTT. It is translated as CASSERGDTDTQYF. V usage is TRBV28 and J usage is TRBJ2-3; D tentatively fits TRBD1 or TRBD2 (5 bases each). The CDR3 spans 14 residues. Germline CDR1 is MDHEN and CDR2 is SYDVKM. Trimming pared 5 bases from V and 2 bases from J, leaving 11 bases between. The variable domain in full, with the rest retrieved from reference TRBV28 and TRBJ2-3, is DVKVTQSSRYLVKRTGEKVFLECVQDMDHENMFWYRQDPGLGLRLIYFSYDVKMKEKGDIPEGYSVSREKKERFSLILESASTNQTSMYLCASSERGDTDTQYFGPGTRLTVL.

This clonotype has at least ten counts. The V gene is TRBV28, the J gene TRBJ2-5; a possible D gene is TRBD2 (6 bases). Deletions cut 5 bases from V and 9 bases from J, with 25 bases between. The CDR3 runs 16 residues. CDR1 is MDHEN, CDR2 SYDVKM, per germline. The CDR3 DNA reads TGTGCCAGCAGTCCCCGTTGGGGAGGTGGGGCCGGGGCCCAGTACTTC. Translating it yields CASSPRWGGGAGAQYF.

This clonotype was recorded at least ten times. The CDR3 DNA follows: TGCAGTGCTAGAGACCAGCCACAGGTGGATGAGCAGTTCTTC. Its translation is CSARDQPQVDEQFF. The genes are TRBV20-1 and TRBJ2-1; tentative D call: TRBD1 (5 bases). V was trimmed by 0 bases and J by 8 bases, leaving 14 bases between them. The CDR3 covers 14 residues. Germline CDR1 and CDR2: DFQATT and SNEGSKA (reference sequence).

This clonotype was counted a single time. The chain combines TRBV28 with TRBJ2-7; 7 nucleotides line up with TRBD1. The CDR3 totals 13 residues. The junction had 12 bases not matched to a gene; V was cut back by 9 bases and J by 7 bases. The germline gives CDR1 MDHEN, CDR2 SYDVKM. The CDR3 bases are TGTGCCAGTGCTACCGGGACAGTCAAAGAGCAGTACTTC. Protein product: CASATGTVKEQYF.

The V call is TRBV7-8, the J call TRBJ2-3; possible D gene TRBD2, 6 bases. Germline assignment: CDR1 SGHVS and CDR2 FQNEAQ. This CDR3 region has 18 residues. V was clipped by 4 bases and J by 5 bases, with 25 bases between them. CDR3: CASSSPLFSGESIDTQYF. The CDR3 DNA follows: TGTGCCAGCAGCTCCCCCTTATTCTCGGGGGAGTCGATAGATACGCAGTATTTT.

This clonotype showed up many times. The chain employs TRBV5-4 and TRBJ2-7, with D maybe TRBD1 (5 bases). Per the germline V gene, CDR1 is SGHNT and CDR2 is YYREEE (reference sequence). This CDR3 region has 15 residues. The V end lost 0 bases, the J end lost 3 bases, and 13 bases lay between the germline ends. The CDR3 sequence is CASSLGQRTYYEQYF. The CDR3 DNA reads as TGTGCCAGCAGCTTGGGACAGCGAACCTACTACGAGCAGTACTTC.

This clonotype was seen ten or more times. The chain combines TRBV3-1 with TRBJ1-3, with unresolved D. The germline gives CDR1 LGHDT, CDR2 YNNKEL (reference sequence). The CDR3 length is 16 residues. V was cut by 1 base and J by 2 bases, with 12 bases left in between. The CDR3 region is CASSQVLRPAGNTIYF. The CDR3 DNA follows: TGTGCCAGCAGCCAAGTTTTAAGGCCCGCTGGAAACACCATATATTTT.

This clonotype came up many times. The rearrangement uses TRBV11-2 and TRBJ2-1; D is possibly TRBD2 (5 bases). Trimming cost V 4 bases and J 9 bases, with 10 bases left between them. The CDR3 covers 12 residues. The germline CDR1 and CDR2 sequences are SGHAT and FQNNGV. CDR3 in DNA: TGTGCCAGCAGCTCCCCGGGATTTGAGCAGTTCTTC. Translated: CASSSPGFEQFF. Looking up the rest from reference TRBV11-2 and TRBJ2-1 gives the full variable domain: EAGVAQSPRYKIIEKRQSVAFWCNPISGHATLYWYQQILGQGPKLLIQFQNNGVVDDSQLPKDRFSAERLKGVDSTLKIQPAKLEDSAVYLCASSSPGFEQFFGPGTRLTVL.

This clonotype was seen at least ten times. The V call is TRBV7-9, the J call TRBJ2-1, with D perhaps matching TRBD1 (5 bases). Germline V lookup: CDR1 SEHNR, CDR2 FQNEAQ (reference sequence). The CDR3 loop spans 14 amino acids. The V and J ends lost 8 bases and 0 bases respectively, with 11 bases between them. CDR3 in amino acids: CASRMGLSYNEQFF. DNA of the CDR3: TGTGCCAGCCGCATGGGGCTCTCCTACAATGAGCAGTTCTTC. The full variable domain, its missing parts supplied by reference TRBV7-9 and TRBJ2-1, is DTGVSQNPRHKITKRGQNVTFRCDPISEHNRLYWYRQTLGQGPEFLTYFQNEAQLEKSRLLSDRFSAERPKGSFSTLEIQRTEQGDSAMYLCASRMGLSYNEQFFGPGTRLTVL.